A single sample gave rise to the 9 T cell receptor beta chains below, sequenced in a study of blood T cell repertoires in COVID-19. Data came from immunoSEQ multiplex PCR; TCRdb stores just in-frame clones and leaves some out. The sample consists of some 250,000 clones, approximately 91% of them appearing once. What was sequenced was PBMCs or T cells enriched from blood (not recorded which). These receptors were taken from a woman between 35 and 50 years old with acute COVID-19.

V usage is TRBV4-3 and J usage is TRBJ2-7; maybe TRBD1 (6 bases). The CDR3 has 13 amino acids. The V and J ends lost 4 bases and 3 bases respectively, with 10 bases between them. Germline CDR1 and CDR2: LGHNA and YSLEER. In DNA form, the CDR3 reads TGCGCCAGCAGCCGGTTCAGGGGCTACGAGCAGTACTTC. This codes for CASSRFRGYEQYF.

This chain uses TRBV27 with TRBJ2-1, with D perhaps matching TRBD2 (6 bases). Trimming took off 5 bases at V and 7 bases at J, with 18 bases between the two ends. Germline CDR1 MNHEY, CDR2 SMNVEV (reference sequence). The CDR3 runs to 15 residues. The CDR3 loop reads CASSPKFGGRNEQFF. CDR3 nucleotides: TGTGCCAGCAGTCCAAAGTTTGGGGGGAGAAATGAGCAGTTCTTC.

This chain joins TRBV9 and TRBJ2-1; 14 nucleotides agree with TRBD2. The CDR3 length is 15 residues. Germline CDR1 and CDR2: SGDLS and YYNGEE. The V gene end was trimmed by 3 bases and the J gene end by 6 bases; junction bases not matched to a gene: 2. In DNA, the CDR3 is TGTGCCAGCAGCGGAGGGACTAGCGGGAGCAATGAGCAGTTCTTC. It is translated as CASSGGTSGSNEQFF.

V and J are TRBV28 and TRBJ1-4; 9 nucleotides match TRBD1. The V segment lost 5 bases and the J segment 2 bases; nucleotides outside the gene matches: 6. The germline CDR1 and CDR2 sequences are MDHEN and SYDVKM. The CDR3 sequence is 16 residues long. CDR3 sequence: CASSPGQGTTNEKLFF. The CDR3 DNA is TGTGCCAGCAGTCCGGGACAGGGAACGACTAATGAAAAACTGTTTTTT.

This clone appeared a few times. The chain uses TRBV2 and TRBJ2-3, with unresolved D. CDR1 SNHLY and CDR2 FYNNEI come from the germline V gene. This CDR3 is built from 15 residues. V was shortened by 2 bases and J by 3 bases, with 12 bases between the two germline ends. CDR3 coding DNA: TGTGCCAGCAGTGAATATAGAGAGATAACAGATACGCAGTATTTT. It specifies CASSEYREITDTQYF. The variable domain in full, with the rest retrieved from reference TRBV2 and TRBJ2-3, is EPEVTQTPSHQVTQMGQEVILRCVPISNHLYFYWYRQILGQKVEFLVSFYNNEISEKSEIFDDQFSVERPDGSNFTLKIRSTKLEDSAMYFCASSEYREITDTQYFGPGTRLTVL.

The chain combines TRBV9 with TRBJ1-2; weak D call: TRBD1 (5 bases). The germline V gene encodes CDR1 SGDLS and CDR2 YYNGEE. V was pared by 0 bases and J by 6 bases, with 6 bases between. The CDR3 is 12 residues long. DNA for the CDR3: TGTGCCAGCAGCGTAGCAGGGCATGGCTACACCTTC. Protein product: CASSVAGHGYTF.

This sequence joins TRBV2 and TRBJ2-1; 8 bases fit TRBD1. The CDR3 totals 15 residues. Germline V gene lookup returns CDR1 SNHLY and CDR2 FYNNEI. Trimming at V came to 7 bases and at J to 1 base, leaving 6 bases not matched to a gene. CDR3 loop: CASTVDRASYNEQFF. The CDR3 coding sequence is TGTGCCAGCACCGTGGACAGGGCGTCCTACAATGAGCAGTTCTTC. Supplemented by reference TRBV2 and TRBJ2-1, the full variable domain reads EPEVTQTPSHQVTQMGQEVILRCVPISNHLYFYWYRQILGQKVEFLVSFYNNEISEKSEIFDDQFSVERPDGSNFTLKIRSTKLEDSAMYFCASTVDRASYNEQFFGPGTRLTVL.

This clone came up a few times. The chain recombines TRBV7-9 with TRBJ2-1; 10 bases fit TRBD1. V gave up 6 bases and J gave up 12 bases; unmatched junction bases: 11. CDR1 is SEHNR, CDR2 FQNEAQ, per germline (reference sequence). The CDR3 length is 14 residues. The CDR3 loop is CASSSPGQGMGQFF. The CDR3 DNA follows: TGTGCCAGCAGTTCCCCGGGACAGGGGATGGGGCAGTTCTTC.

The chain employs TRBV2 and TRBJ2-5; D perhaps matches TRBD1 (6 bases). The CDR3 extends over 16 amino acids. Germline V gives CDR1 SNHLY, CDR2 FYNNEI. V was trimmed by 6 bases and J by 2 bases, leaving 19 bases between them. CDR3 sequence (DNA): TGTGCCAGCAGGAGGGATAGGGGGACGGGACAAGAGACCCAGTACTTC. This codes for CASRRDRGTGQETQYF. Drawing the rest from reference TRBV2 and TRBJ2-5, the complete variable domain is EPEVTQTPSHQVTQMGQEVILRCVPISNHLYFYWYRQILGQKVEFLVSFYNNEISEKSEIFDDQFSVERPDGSNFTLKIRSTKLEDSAMYFCASRRDRGTGQETQYFGPGTRLLVL.